This T cell receptor beta chain was observed in a study of T cell responses to AZD1222 COVID-19 vaccine. Study findings and constraints: CD4 TCRs associated with vaccination spanned spike, dominating at 160-218 and 743-854. The study identified only five to seven AZD1222 recipients as seropositive at baseline.

Produced via immunoSEQ multiplex PCR; TCRdb's table is partial and in-frame only. The table includes about 180,000 clones, about 93% detected once. The germline gives CDR1 SGHTA, CDR2 FQGTGA. V was clipped by 2 bases and J by 8 bases, with 14 bases between them. This CDR3 is built from 14 residues. A note on this clone: Its antigen remains unidentified.

Here the sequenced sample was peripheral blood, taken 28 days after the second dose of the MenACWY control vaccine. The chain links TRBV7-3 to TRBJ2-3; TRBD1 might be the D (5 bases). The source of this sequence is an adult who received the MenACWY meningococcal vaccine as a control. CDR3 DNA sequence: TGTGCCAGCAGCTTATCAAAGGGGCAGGGTACGCAGTATTTT. Translating gives CASSLSKGQGTQYF.